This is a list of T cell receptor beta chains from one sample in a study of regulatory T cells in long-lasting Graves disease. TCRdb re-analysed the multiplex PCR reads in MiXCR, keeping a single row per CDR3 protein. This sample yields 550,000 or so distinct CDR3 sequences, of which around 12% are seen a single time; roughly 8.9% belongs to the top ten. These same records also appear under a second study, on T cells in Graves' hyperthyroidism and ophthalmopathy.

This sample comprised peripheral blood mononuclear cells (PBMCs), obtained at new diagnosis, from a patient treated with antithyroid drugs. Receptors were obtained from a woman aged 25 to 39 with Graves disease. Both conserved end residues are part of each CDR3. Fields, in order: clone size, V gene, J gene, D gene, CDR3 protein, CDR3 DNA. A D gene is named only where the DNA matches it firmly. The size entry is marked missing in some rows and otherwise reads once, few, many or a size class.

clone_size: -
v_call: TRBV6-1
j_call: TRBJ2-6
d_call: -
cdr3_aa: CASSLDSHSGANVLTF
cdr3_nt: TGTGCCAGCAGTCTGGACAGCCACTCTGGGGCCAACGTCCTGACTTTC

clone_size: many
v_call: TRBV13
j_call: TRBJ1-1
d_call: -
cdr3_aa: CASSHWSEAFF
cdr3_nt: TGTGCCAGCAGCCATTGGAGTGAAGCTTTCTTT

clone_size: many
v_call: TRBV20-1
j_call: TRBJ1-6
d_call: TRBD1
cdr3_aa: CSAFQGASNSPLHF
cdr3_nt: TGCAGTGCTTTCCAGGGGGCCTCTAATTCACCCCTCCACTTT

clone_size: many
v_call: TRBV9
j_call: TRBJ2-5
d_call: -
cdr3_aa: CASSYSGSGETQYF
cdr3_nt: TGTGCCAGCAGTTACTCTGGTAGCGGAGAGACCCAGTACTTC

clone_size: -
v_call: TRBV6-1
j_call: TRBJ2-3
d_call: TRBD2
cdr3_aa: CASIKTSGRGDRQYF
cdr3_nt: TGTGCCAGCATCAAGACTAGCGGGAGAGGGGATAGGCAGTATTTT

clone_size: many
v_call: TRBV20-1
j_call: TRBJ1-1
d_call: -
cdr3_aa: CSAISEGEAFF
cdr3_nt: TGCAGTGCTATCTCAGAAGGTGAAGCTTTCTTT

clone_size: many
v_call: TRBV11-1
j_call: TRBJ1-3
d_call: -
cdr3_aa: CASSSRPASSGNTIYF
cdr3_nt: TGTGCCAGCAGCTCGCGTCCGGCCAGCTCTGGAAACACCATATATTTT

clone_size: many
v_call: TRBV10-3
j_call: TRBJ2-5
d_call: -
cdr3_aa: CAIGAYQETQYF
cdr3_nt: TGTGCCATCGGGGCATACCAAGAGACCCAGTACTTC

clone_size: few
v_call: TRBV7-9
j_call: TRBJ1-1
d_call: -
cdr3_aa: CASSSQGKNTEAFF
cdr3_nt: TGTGCCAGCAGCTCACAGGGAAAGAACACTGAAGCTTTCTTT

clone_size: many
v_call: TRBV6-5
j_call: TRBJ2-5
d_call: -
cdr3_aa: CASSYGLQETQYF
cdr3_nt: TGTGCCAGCAGTTACGGGCTACAAGAGACCCAGTACTTC

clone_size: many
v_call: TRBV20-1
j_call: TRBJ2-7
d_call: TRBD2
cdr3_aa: CSATRVAGISYEQYF
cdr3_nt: TGCAGTGCTACCAGGGTAGCGGGAATTTCCTACGAGCAGTACTTC

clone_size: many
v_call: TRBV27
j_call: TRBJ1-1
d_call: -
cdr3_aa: CASSLSFLVRNTEAFF
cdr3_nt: TGTGCCAGCAGTTTATCGTTCTTGGTAAGGAACACTGAAGCTTTCTTT

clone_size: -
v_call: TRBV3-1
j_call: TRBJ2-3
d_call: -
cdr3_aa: CASSPGGRGSDTQYF
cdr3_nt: TGTGCCAGCAGCCCCGGGGGTAGGGGGTCAGATACGCAGTATTTT

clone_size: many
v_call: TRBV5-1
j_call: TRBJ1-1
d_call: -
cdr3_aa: CASSLLQINTEAFF
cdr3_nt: TGCGCCAGCAGCTTGTTACAGATAAACACTGAAGCTTTCTTT

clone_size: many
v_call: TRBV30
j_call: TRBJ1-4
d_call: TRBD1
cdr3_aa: CASPTGPGKLFF
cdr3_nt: TGTGCCTCTCCGACAGGGCCCGGAAAACTGTTTTTT

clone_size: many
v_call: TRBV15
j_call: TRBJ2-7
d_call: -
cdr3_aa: CATSRELTITYEQYF
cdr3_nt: TGTGCCACCAGCAGAGAGCTTACCATTACCTACGAGCAGTACTTC

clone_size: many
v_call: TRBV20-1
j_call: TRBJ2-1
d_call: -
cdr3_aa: CSARERLLVTNEQFF
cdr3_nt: TGCAGTGCTAGAGAACGACTACTAGTGACCAATGAGCAGTTCTTC

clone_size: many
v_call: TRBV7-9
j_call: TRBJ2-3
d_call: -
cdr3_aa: CASSLGALSTDTQYF
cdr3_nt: TGTGCCAGCAGCTTAGGGGCGTTGAGCACAGATACGCAGTATTTT

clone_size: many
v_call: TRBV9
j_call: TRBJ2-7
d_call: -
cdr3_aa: CASSARGGTDYEQYF
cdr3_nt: TGTGCCAGCAGCGCCAGGGGCGGGACGGACTACGAGCAGTACTTC

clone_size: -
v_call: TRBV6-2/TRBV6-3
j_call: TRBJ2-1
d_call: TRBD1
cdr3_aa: CASSQGTGTSPYNEQFF
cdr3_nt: TGTGCCAGCAGTCAAGGGACAGGGACAAGTCCCTACAATGAGCAGTTCTTC

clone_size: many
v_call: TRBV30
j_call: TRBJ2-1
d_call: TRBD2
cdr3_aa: CAWSGGLTSGGYNEQFF
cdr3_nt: TGTGCCTGGAGTGGGGGCCTGACTAGCGGGGGTTACAATGAGCAGTTCTTC

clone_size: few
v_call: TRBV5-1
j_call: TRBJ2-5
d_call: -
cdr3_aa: CASSSYDMETQYF
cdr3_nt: TGCGCCAGCAGCAGTTATGATATGGAGACCCAGTACTTC

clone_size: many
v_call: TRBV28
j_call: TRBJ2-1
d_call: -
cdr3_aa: CASSWAGTDNEQFF
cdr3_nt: TGTGCCAGCAGTTGGGCAGGGACGGACAATGAGCAGTTCTTC